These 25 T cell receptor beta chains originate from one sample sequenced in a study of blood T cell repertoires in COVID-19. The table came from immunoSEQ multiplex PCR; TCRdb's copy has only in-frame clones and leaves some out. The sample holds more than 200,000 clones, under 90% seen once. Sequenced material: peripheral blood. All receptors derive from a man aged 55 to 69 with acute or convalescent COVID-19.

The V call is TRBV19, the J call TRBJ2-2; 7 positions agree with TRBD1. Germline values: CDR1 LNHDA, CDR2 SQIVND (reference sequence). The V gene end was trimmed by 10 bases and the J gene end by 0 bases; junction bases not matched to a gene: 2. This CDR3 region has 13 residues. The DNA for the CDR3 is TGTGCCACTGGGACAGCGAACACCGGGGAGCTGTTTTTT. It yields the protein CATGTANTGELFF.

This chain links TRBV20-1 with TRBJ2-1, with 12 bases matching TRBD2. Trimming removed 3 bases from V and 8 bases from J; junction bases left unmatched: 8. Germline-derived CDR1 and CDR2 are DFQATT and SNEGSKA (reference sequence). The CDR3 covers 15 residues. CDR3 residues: CSASRLRTSGDEQFF. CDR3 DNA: TGCAGTGCTAGTAGGCTTCGGACTAGCGGGGATGAGCAGTTCTTC.

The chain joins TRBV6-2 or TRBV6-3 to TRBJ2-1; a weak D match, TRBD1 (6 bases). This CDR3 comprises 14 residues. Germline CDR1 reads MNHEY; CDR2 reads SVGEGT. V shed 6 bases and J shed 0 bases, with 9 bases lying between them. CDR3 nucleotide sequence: TGTGCCAGCAGCAGGGGAAACTCCTACAATGAGCAGTTCTTC. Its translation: CASSRGNSYNEQFF.

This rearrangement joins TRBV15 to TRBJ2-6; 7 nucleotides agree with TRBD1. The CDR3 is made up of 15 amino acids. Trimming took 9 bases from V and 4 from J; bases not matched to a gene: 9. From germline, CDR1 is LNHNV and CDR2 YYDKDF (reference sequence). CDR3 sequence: CATYDRVHGANVLTF. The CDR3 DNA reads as TGTGCCACATACGACAGGGTGCACGGGGCCAACGTCCTGACTTTC.

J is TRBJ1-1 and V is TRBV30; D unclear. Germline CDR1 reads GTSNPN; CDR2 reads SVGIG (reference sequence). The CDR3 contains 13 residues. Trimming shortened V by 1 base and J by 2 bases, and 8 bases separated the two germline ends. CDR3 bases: TGTGCCTGGAGTGCGGGGTTTAACACTGAAGCTTTCTTT. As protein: CAWSAGFNTEAFF.

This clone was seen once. In DNA form, the CDR3 reads TGTGCCAGCAGTTTCACAGGAGTCCAAGAGACCCAGTACTTC. This codes for CASSFTGVQETQYF. V usage is TRBV27 and J usage is TRBJ2-5; tentatively, D is TRBD1 (5 bases). The length of the CDR3 is 14 residues. Trimming took 3 bases from V and 1 from J, leaving 9 bases between them. The V gene's germline CDR1 is MNHEY and CDR2 SMNVEV (reference sequence).

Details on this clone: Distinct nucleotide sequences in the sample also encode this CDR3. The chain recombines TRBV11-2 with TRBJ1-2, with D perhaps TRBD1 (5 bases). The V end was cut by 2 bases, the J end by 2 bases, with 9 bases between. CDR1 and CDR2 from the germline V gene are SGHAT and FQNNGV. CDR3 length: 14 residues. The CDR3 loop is CASSLSDRNYGYTF. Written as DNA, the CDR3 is TGTGCCAGCAGCTTATCAGACAGAAACTATGGCTACACCTTC.

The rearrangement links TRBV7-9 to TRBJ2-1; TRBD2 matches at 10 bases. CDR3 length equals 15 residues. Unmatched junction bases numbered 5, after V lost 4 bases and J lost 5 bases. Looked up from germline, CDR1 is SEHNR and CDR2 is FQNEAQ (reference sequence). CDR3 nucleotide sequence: TGTGCCAGCAGCTCCGGACTAGCGGAGGACAATGAGCAGTTCTTC. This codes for CASSSGLAEDNEQFF.

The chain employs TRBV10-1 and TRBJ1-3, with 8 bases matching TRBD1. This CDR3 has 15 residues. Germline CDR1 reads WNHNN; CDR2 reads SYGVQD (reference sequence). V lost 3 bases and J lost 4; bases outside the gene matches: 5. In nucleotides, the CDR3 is TGCGCCAGCAGTGACCGGGGGACAGGAGGAAACACCATATATTTT. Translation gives CASSDRGTGGNTIYF.

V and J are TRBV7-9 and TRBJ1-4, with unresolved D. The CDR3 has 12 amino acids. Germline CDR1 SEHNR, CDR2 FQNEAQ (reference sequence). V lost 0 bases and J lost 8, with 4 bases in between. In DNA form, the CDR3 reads TGTGCCAGCAGCTTAGCGGAGGAAAAACTGTTTTTT. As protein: CASSLAEEKLFF.

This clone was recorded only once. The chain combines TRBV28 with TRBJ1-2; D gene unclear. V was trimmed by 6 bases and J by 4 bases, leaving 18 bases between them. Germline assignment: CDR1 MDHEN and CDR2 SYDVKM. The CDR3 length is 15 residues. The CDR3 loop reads CASRVEGGGFYGYTF. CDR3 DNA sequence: TGTGCCAGCAGGGTTGAGGGAGGAGGCTTCTATGGCTACACCTTC.

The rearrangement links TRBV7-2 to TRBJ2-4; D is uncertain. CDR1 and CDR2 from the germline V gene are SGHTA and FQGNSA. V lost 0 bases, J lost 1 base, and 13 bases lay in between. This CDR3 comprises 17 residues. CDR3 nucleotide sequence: TGTGCCAGCAGCTTAGCTGCGGCGTCGTTTGCCAAAAACATTCAGTACTTC. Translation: CASSLAAASFAKNIQYF.

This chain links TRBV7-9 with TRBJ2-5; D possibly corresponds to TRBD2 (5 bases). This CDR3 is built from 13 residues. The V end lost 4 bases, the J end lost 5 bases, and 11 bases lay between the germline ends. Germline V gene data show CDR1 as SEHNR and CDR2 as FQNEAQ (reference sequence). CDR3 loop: CASSSVGMETQYF. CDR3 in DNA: TGTGCCAGCAGCTCTGTCGGGATGGAGACCCAGTACTTC. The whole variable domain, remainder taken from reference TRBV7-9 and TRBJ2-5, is DTGVSQNPRHKITKRGQNVTFRCDPISEHNRLYWYRQTLGQGPEFLTYFQNEAQLEKSRLLSDRFSAERPKGSFSTLEIQRTEQGDSAMYLCASSSVGMETQYFGPGTRLLVL.

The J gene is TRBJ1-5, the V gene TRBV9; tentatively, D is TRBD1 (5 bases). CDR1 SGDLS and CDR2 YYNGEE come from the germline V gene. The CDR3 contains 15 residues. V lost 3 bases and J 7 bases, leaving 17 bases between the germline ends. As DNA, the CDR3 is TGTGCCAGCAGCGAGCCGGGGGAAATGCGGCAGCCCCAGCATTTT. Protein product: CASSEPGEMRQPQHF.

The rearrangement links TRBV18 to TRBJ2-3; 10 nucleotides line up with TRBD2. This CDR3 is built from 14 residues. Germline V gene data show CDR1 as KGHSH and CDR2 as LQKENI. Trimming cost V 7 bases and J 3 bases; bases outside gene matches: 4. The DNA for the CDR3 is TGTGCCAGCTGGGAACTAGCGGGGACAGATACGCAGTATTTT. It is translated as CASWELAGTDTQYF.

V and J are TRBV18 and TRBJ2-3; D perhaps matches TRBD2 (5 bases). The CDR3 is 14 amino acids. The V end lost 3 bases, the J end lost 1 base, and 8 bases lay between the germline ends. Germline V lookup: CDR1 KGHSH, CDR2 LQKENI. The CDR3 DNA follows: TGTGCCAGCTCACCGCACGGGGGCACAGATACGCAGTATTTT. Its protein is CASSPHGGTDTQYF.

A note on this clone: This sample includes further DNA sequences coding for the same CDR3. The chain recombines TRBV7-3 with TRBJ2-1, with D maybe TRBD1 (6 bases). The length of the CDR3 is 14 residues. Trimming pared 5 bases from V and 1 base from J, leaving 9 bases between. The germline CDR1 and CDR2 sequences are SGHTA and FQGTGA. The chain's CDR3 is CASSPRGSYNEQFF. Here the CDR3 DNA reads TGTGCCAGCAGCCCCAGGGGTTCCTACAATGAGCAGTTCTTC.

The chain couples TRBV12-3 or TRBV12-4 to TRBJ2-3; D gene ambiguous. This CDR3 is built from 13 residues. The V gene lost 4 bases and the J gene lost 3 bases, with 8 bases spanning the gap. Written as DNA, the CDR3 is TGTGCCAGCAGTTACAGTGTTACAGATACGCAGTATTTT. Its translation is CASSYSVTDTQYF.

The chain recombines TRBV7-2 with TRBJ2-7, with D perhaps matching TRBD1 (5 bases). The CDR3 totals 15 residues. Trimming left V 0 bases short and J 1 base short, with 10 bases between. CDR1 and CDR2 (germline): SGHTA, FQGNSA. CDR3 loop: CASSLALQASYEQYF. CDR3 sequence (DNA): TGTGCCAGCAGCTTAGCGTTACAGGCTTCCTACGAGCAGTACTTC.

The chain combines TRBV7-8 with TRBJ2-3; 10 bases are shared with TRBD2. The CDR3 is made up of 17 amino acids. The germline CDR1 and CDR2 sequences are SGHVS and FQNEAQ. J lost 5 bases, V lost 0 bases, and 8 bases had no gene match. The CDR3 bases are TGTGCCAGCAGCTTAGCAGCTAGCGGGAGTTTTGTAGATACGCAGTATTTT. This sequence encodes CASSLAASGSFVDTQYF.

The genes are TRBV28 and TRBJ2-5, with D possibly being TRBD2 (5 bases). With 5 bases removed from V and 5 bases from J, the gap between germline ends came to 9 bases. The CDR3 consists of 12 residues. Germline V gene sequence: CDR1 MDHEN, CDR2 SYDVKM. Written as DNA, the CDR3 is TGTGCCAGCAGTGTTACTAGGGAGACCCAGTACTTC. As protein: CASSVTRETQYF.

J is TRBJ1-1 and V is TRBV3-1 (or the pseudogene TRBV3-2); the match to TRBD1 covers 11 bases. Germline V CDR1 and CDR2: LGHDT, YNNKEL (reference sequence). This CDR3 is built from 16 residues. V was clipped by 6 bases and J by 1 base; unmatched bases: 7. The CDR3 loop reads CASRPRDRGGNTEAFF. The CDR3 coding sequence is TGTGCCAGCAGACCCCGGGACAGGGGGGGGAACACTGAAGCTTTCTTT.

The CDR3 protein is CASRLDRGPGNTIYF. The CDR3 bases are TGTGCCAGCAGGTTGGACAGGGGGCCTGGAAACACCATATATTTT. The chain uses TRBV6-5 and TRBJ1-3; 11 bases are shared with TRBD1. In germline, CDR1 is MNHEY, CDR2 SVGAGI. The CDR3 runs 15 residues. Unmatched junction bases numbered 3, after V lost 6 bases and J lost 2 bases.

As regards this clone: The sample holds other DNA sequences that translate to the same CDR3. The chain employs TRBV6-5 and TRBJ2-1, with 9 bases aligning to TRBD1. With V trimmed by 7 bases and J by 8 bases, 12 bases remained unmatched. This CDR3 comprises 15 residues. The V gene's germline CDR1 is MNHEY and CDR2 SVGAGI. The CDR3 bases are TGTGCCAGCACCCCTACAGGGGGCGGGTCCGATGAGCAGTTCTTC. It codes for CASTPTGGGSDEQFF.

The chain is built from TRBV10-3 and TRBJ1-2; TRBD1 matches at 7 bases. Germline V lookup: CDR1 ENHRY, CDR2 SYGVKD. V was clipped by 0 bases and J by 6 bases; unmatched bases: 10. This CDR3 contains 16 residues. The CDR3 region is CAISESNSPGGNGYTF. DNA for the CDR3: TGTGCCATCAGTGAGTCGAATAGCCCAGGGGGAAATGGCTACACCTTC.